Below are 8 T cell receptor beta chains sequenced from a single sample in a study of T cell repertoires in cytomegalovirus infection (dated by TCRdb to the late 2010s). Their antigen targets remain unknown. This sample was sequenced with an Illumina HiSeq 1500. TCRdb handled the public reads itself, with Q25 trimming in fastp and clone calling in MiXCR, and kept productive beta chains. One record per CDR3 amino acid sequence lists the most common genes and DNA. This sample lists 700,000 to 950,000 distinct CDR3 sequences; about 33% were detected once. About an eighth of the sample goes to the ten largest clones. What this sample's treatment or condition label stands for: in vitro stimulation with specific CMV peptide epitopes to enrich CMV-specific T cells. The sample in question was cultured CD8+ T cells from PBMCs, obtained from culture after CMV antigen stimulation. The origin of the receptors is a human donor in good health (CMV status not recorded). Some clones in this sample may be carry-over from other donors' samples.

V usage is TRBV6-4 and J usage is TRBJ1-1; D uncertain. This CDR3 comprises 11 residues. Trimming removed 6 bases at V and 3 bases at J, with 5 bases between. CDR1 is MRHNA, CDR2 SNTAGT, per germline. CDR3 in DNA: TGTGCCAGCAGAAAAGACACTGAAGCTTTCTTT. Translating gives CASRKDTEAFF.

The chain combines TRBV6-1 with TRBJ2-7; 9 bases line up with TRBD1. The CDR3 runs 17 residues. The germline CDR1 and CDR2 sequences are MNHNS and SASEGT. With V trimmed by 1 base and J by 3 bases, 10 bases remained unmatched. The CDR3 nucleotides are TGTGCCAGCAGTGAAGGTGGTCCGGGGACAGGGAACTACGAGCAGTACTTC. As protein: CASSEGGPGTGNYEQYF.

This clonotype was seen only a few times. The chain employs TRBV12-3 or TRBV12-4 and TRBJ2-7; unclear D gene. The CDR3 is 13 amino acids. V lost 5 bases to trimming and J lost 1 base, with 9 bases between them. For the CDR3, the DNA is TGTGCCAGCAGTCCAGACGGTTCCTACGAGCAGTACTTC. It encodes CASSPDGSYEQYF.

This clonotype was counted once. V is TRBV6-5 and J is TRBJ2-3; no clear D. Germline V gives CDR1 MNHEY, CDR2 SVGAGI. V was cut by 2 bases and J by 3 bases, with 15 bases left in between. The CDR3 covers 16 residues. The CDR3 DNA is TGTGCCAGCAGTTACGAGCCGCCCGTAAGGACAGATACGCAGTATTTT. It codes for CASSYEPPVRTDTQYF.

The chain is built from TRBV14 and TRBJ2-3, with 7 bases matching TRBD2. Germline CDR1 and CDR2: SGHDN and FVKESK. The CDR3 sequence is 16 residues long. Trimming at V came to 2 bases and at J to 4 bases, leaving 9 bases not matched to a gene. The CDR3 nucleotides are TGTGCCAGCAGCCAAAAGCGGGGCATGCCTGCAGATACGCAGTATTTT. Amino acids: CASSQKRGMPADTQYF.

This rearrangement joins TRBV7-9 to TRBJ2-1; 13 bases fit TRBD2. The CDR3 loop spans 17 amino acids. CDR1 and CDR2 from the germline V gene are SEHNR and FQNEAQ (reference sequence). The J segment lost 8 bases and the V segment lost 0 bases, leaving 7 bases of the junction unmatched. The CDR3 reads CASSLAQLAGGQDEQFF. In DNA form, the CDR3 reads TGTGCCAGCAGCTTAGCCCAACTAGCGGGGGGGCAGGATGAGCAGTTCTTC. The whole variable domain, remainder taken from reference TRBV7-9 and TRBJ2-1, is DTGVSQNPRHKITKRGQNVTFRCDPISEHNRLYWYRQTLGQGPEFLTYFQNEAQLEKSRLLSDRFSAERPKGSFSTLEIQRTEQGDSAMYLCASSLAQLAGGQDEQFFGPGTRLTVL.

This clonotype appeared many times. The V and J genes are TRBV7-2 and TRBJ1-1; possibly TRBD1 for D (5 bases). The V end was cut by 5 bases, the J end by 3 bases, with 10 bases between. There are 13 residues in the CDR3. Looked up from germline, CDR1 is SGHTA and CDR2 is FQGNSA. DNA for the CDR3: TGTGCCAGCAGCCCTTGGGGGGACACTGAAGCTTTCTTT. This translates into CASSPWGDTEAFF. Full variable domain (missing parts from reference TRBV7-2 and TRBJ1-1): GAGVSQSPSNKVTEKGKDVELRCDPISGHTALYWYRQSLGQGLEFLIYFQGNSAPDKSGLPSDRFSAERTGGSVSTLTIQRTQQEDSAVYLCASSPWGDTEAFFGQGTRLTVV.

The chain uses TRBV27 and TRBJ2-5; unclear D gene. The CDR3 sequence is 17 residues long. Germline lookup yields CDR1 MNHEY and CDR2 SMNVEV (reference sequence). V was trimmed by 2 bases and J by 5 bases, leaving 21 bases between them. DNA for the CDR3: TGTGCCAGCAGTTTAACATTGGGCCCACTACTCCGGGAGACCCAGTACTTC. Translation: CASSLTLGPLLRETQYF.